This T cell receptor (beta chain) was obtained from a study of regulatory T cells in long-lasting Graves disease. The sample's time point: newly diagnosed GD, antithyroid drugs for less than 3 months. From PBMCs, RNA was extracted and then used to make the TCR library. CDR3 length: 15 amino acids. The ends were cut back, 2 bases at V and 9 bases at J, with 14 bases in the middle. In germline, CDR1 is LGHNA, CDR2 YSLEER. In building TCR beta libraries, iRepertoire HTBI primers were used together with Arm-PCR of CDR3 regions. Each CDR3 protein is one row after TCRdb ran MiXCR on the multiplex PCR reads. The sample has 400,000 to 500,000 distinct CDR3 sequences, 16% seen once; the top ten hold 23%. The same data also went into a second study, on T cells in Graves' hyperthyroidism and ophthalmopathy.

Sequences were derived from peripheral blood mononuclear cells (PBMCs), sampled at new diagnosis, from a patient treated with antithyroid drugs. This sequence joins TRBV4-3 and TRBJ1-6; TRBD1 might be the D (6 bases). This TCR came from a woman between 18 and 30 years old with Graves disease. This CDR3 is CASSQQGSVGSPLHF. CDR3 nucleotides: TGCGCCAGCAGCCAACAGGGGTCGGTTGGTTCACCCCTCCACTTT.